This T cell receptor (beta chain) was found in a study of cytomegalovirus exposure and HLA in healthy donors. Whereas donors were nominally healthy upon sampling, unrecorded immune exposures were probable. V was trimmed by 4 bases and J by 6 bases, leaving 12 bases between them. The CDR3 runs to 13 residues. Germline loops: CDR1 SGHRS, CDR2 YFSETQ. This clone was counted between two and nine times. Its antigen remains unidentified. Study-wide results and caveats: A later analysis linked a missense DCLRE1C variant to TCR beta V- and J-gene trimming. The authors enumerated 150 to 200 TCR beta chains as linked to cytomegalovirus.

Primers included in the PCR were 60 Vbeta and 13 Jbeta primers. Generated by immunoSEQ multiplex PCR, the TCRdb table keeps only in-frame clones and is missing some. The sample contains roughly 150,000 clones, 64% of which appear only once. Specimen: PBMCs. The chain recombines TRBV5-1 with TRBJ2-3, with D possibly TRBD2 on 6 matching bases. The clonotype comes from a woman in her thirties in good health and CMV-seropositive. The CDR3 loop reads CASSQGGRDTQYF. CDR3 nucleotides: TGCGCCAGCAGCCAGGGTGGGAGGGATACGCAGTATTTT.